The next 27 T cell receptor beta chains were all read from a single sample in a study of T cells in Graves' hyperthyroidism and ophthalmopathy. RNA transcripts yielded amplified TCR beta CDR3 regions. First-round RT-PCR targeting the TCR CDR3 was performed with the HTBI primer set. TCRdb processed the multiplex PCR reads anew with MiXCR; each CDR3 protein has one entry. The data hold a few hundred thousand distinct CDR3 sequences, with less than 15% observed a single time. Sequences were obtained from blood. These receptors were collected from a woman aged 18 to 35 with Graves' hyperthyroidism.

This clonotype was counted a few times. The chain employs TRBV5-1 and TRBJ2-3; D gene uncertain. This CDR3 is 15 amino acids long. Germline V gene data show CDR1 as SGHRS and CDR2 as YFSETQ. Deletions cut 1 base from V and 2 bases from J, with 11 bases between. The CDR3 loop reads CASSLYVGSTDTQYF. In DNA, the CDR3 is TGCGCCAGCAGCTTGTATGTGGGATCCACAGATACGCAGTATTTT.

This clonotype was detected ten times or more. V gene TRBV27 combines with J gene TRBJ1-2; the match to TRBD1 covers 10 bases. The length of the CDR3 is 13 residues. Germline values: CDR1 MNHEY, CDR2 SMNVEV (reference sequence). V gave up 5 bases and J gave up 4 bases; unmatched junction bases: 1. For the CDR3, the DNA is TGTGCCAGCAGTGGGACAGGGGTCTATGGCTACACCTTC. As protein: CASSGTGVYGYTF.

This clonotype appeared many times. The CDR3 spells CASSVRRENTEAFF. In nucleotides, the CDR3 is TGTGCCAGCAGTGTAAGGAGGGAGAACACTGAAGCTTTCTTT. V is TRBV6-1 and J is TRBJ1-1; D unresolved. Between the trimmed V and J ends, which lost 4 bases and 1 base, there was a span of 10 bases. The CDR3 consists of 14 residues. The germline V gene has CDR1 MNHNS and CDR2 SASEGT.

This chain joins TRBV7-9 and TRBJ2-1; 9 bases agree with TRBD2. Germline lookup yields CDR1 SEHNR and CDR2 FQNEAQ (reference sequence). V was clipped by 1 base and J by 0 bases; unmatched bases: 7. The CDR3 is 18 amino acids. CDR3 coding DNA: TGTGCCAGCAGCTTAGATTCTAGCGGGAAAAGCTCCTACAATGAGCAGTTCTTC. This codes for CASSLDSSGKSSYNEQFF.

This clonotype was counted ten times or more. This chain uses TRBV12-3 or TRBV12-4 with TRBJ2-3, with 7 bases matching TRBD1. V shed 3 bases and J 2 bases; nucleotides not matched to a gene: 26. The CDR3 is made up of 22 amino acids. CDR3 DNA: TGTGCCAGCAGTTTCGGCCGGACAGGCTCGGGCCCCCTTCGCGTCCACACAGATACGCAGTATTTT. This sequence encodes CASSFGRTGSGPLRVHTDTQYF.

At least ten counts were recorded for this clonotype. This chain joins TRBV30 and TRBJ2-1, with D perhaps TRBD1 (5 bases). The CDR3 sequence is 16 residues long. Germline V gives CDR1 GTSNPN, CDR2 SVGIG (reference sequence). V lost 2 bases, J lost 0 bases, and 14 bases lay in between. In DNA, the CDR3 is TGTGCCTGGAGTAGAGTGGGGCTCGACTCCTACAATGAGCAGTTCTTC. Residues: CAWSRVGLDSYNEQFF. Complete variable domain (other parts from reference TRBV30 and TRBJ2-1): SQTIHQWPATLVQPVGSPLSLECTVEGTSNPNLYWYRQAAGRGLQLLFYSVGIGQISSEVPQNLSASRPQDRQFILSSKKLLLSDSGFYLCAWSRVGLDSYNEQFFGPGTRLTVL.

The sample holds many counts of this clonotype. The rearrangement joins TRBV12-3 or TRBV12-4 to TRBJ2-7; 12 bases match TRBD2. The length of the CDR3 is 15 residues. With V trimmed by 6 bases and J by 6 bases, 9 bases remained unmatched. CDR3 nucleotide sequence: TGTGCCAGCAGCCAACGGACTAGCGGGGCCCCCGAGCAGTACTTC. Amino acids: CASSQRTSGAPEQYF.

In its sample, this clonotype was seen many times. The rearrangement links TRBV6-6 to TRBJ1-1; 9 positions agree with TRBD1. The V and J ends lost 1 base and 0 bases, in that order; junction bases with no gene match: 6. Germline V gene data show CDR1 as MNHNY and CDR2 as SVGAGI (reference sequence). This CDR3 has 17 amino acids. The CDR3 DNA follows: TGTGCCAGCAGTTACTATTCGACAGGGGGGATGAACACTGAAGCTTTCTTT. It specifies CASSYYSTGGMNTEAFF.

This clonotype was observed at least ten times. The chain links TRBV5-5 to TRBJ1-4; TRBD1 aligns across 9 bases. The CDR3 length is 16 residues. Germline CDR1 reads SGHKS; CDR2 reads YYEKEE (reference sequence). Unmatched junction bases numbered 7, after V lost 4 bases and J lost 3 bases. The chain's CDR3 is CASSPTGGLANEKLFF. CDR3 coding DNA: TGTGCCAGCAGCCCGACAGGGGGTTTGGCTAATGAAAAACTGTTTTTT.

This clonotype was counted between two and nine times. This rearrangement joins TRBV4-1 to TRBJ2-5, with 11 positions matching TRBD2. J lost 1 base, V lost 1 base, and 8 bases had no gene match. The germline V gene has CDR1 MGHRA and CDR2 YSYEKL. This CDR3 comprises 18 residues. In DNA, the CDR3 is TGCGCCAGCAGCCAAGTCGGGCTAGCGGGGGGTTCCCAAGAGACCCAGTACTTC. The encoded protein is CASSQVGLAGGSQETQYF.

This clonotype was counted many times. CDR3 bases: TGCGCCAGCAGCCCGCCAAGGTGGCTGACTAACTATGGCTACACCTTC. Residues: CASSPPRWLTNYGYTF. The chain combines TRBV4-1 with TRBJ1-2, with D unresolved. Deletions cut 4 bases from V and 0 bases from J, with 15 bases between. The CDR3 covers 16 residues. Germline values: CDR1 MGHRA, CDR2 YSYEKL.

This clonotype was picked up many times. The rearrangement links TRBV6-1 to TRBJ2-2, with unresolved D. V lost 5 bases to trimming and J lost 7 bases, with 8 bases between them. CDR1 and CDR2 (germline): MNHNS, SASEGT. The CDR3 consists of 12 residues. The CDR3 DNA reads as TGTGCCAGCAGTCGTGGGGTCGGGGAGCTGTTTTTT. Translating gives CASSRGVGELFF.

The table lists this clonotype with many counts. J is TRBJ2-7 and V is TRBV18, with unresolved D. This CDR3 has 15 residues. Trimming left V 0 bases short and J 5 bases short, with 14 bases between. Germline V gene sequence: CDR1 KGHSH, CDR2 LQKENI. CDR3 protein: CASSPPVAGSNEQYF. The CDR3 nucleotides read TGTGCCAGCTCACCACCAGTAGCCGGGTCCAACGAGCAGTACTTC. Looking up the rest from reference TRBV18 and TRBJ2-7 gives the full variable domain: NAGVMQNPRHLVRRRGQEARLRCSPMKGHSHVYWYRQLPEEGLKFMVYLQKENIIDESGMPKERFSAEFPKEGPSILRIQQVVRGDSAAYFCASSPPVAGSNEQYFGPGTRLTVT.

This clonotype was counted ten times or more. V gene TRBV28 combines with J gene TRBJ1-2, with D perhaps matching TRBD1 (5 bases). The CDR3 extends over 13 amino acids. Germline-derived CDR1 and CDR2 are MDHEN and SYDVKM. Trimming stripped 3 bases from V and 3 bases from J, with 8 bases between. The CDR3 reads CASSFRGHYGYTF. In nucleotides, the CDR3 is TGTGCCAGCAGTTTTCGGGGACACTATGGCTACACCTTC.

In this sample, this clonotype turned up many times. The V and J genes are TRBV28 and TRBJ2-5; D may be TRBD1 or TRBD2 (5 bases each). The CDR3 runs 14 residues. Trimming stripped 4 bases from V and 2 bases from J, with 11 bases between. Germline loops: CDR1 MDHEN, CDR2 SYDVKM. CDR3 in amino acids: CASSWGSPQETQYF. CDR3 nucleotides: TGTGCCAGCAGTTGGGGGAGCCCACAAGAGACCCAGTACTTC.

The rearrangement joins TRBV6-5 to TRBJ2-7; D could derive from TRBD1 or TRBD2 (5 bases each). Germline V gene data show CDR1 as MNHEY and CDR2 as SVGAGI. Trimming took 2 bases from V and 7 from J, leaving 18 bases between them. This CDR3 has 15 residues. This CDR3 reads CASSYVRSGLKEQYF. DNA of the CDR3: TGTGCCAGCAGTTACGTACGTTCGGGGCTGAAGGAGCAGTACTTC.

In this sample, this clonotype turned up many times. The chain employs TRBV12-3 or TRBV12-4 and TRBJ2-1; 10 bases align to TRBD2. The CDR3 extends over 14 amino acids. V was clipped by 4 bases and J by 9 bases; unmatched bases: 6. The CDR3 coding sequence is TGTGCCAGCAGTTCTCTAGCGGGAGCGGTTGAGCAGTTCTTC. Translated: CASSSLAGAVEQFF.

This clonotype has ten or more counts. The CDR3 nucleotides read TGTGCCAGCAGCTTAGTGGAGGGAGAGACCCAGTACTTC. Amino acids: CASSLVEGETQYF. The chain uses TRBV7-2 and TRBJ2-5, with a weak D call TRBD2 (6 bases). The CDR3 runs to 13 residues. V shed 1 base and J shed 4 bases, with 7 bases lying between them. Germline CDR1 is SGHTA and CDR2 is FQGNSA.

This chain connects TRBV9 to TRBJ2-4; the D gene could be TRBD1 or TRBD2 (5 bases each). The germline CDR1 and CDR2 sequences are SGDLS and YYNGEE. Trimming removed 4 bases at V and 3 bases at J, with 17 bases between. The CDR3 covers 16 residues. The DNA for the CDR3 is TGTGCCAGCAGCCCCCAGATGGGGGTCGACAAAAACATTCAGTACTTC. As protein: CASSPQMGVDKNIQYF. The full variable domain, with the rest looked up from reference TRBV9 and TRBJ2-4, is DSGVTQTPKHLITATGQRVTLRCSPRSGDLSVYWYQQSLDQGLQFLIQYYNGEERAKGNILERFSAQQFPDLHSELNLSSLELGDSALYFCASSPQMGVDKNIQYFGAGTRLSVL.

The chain has TRBV3-1 and TRBJ1-1, with D perhaps TRBD1 (5 bases). Germline lookup yields CDR1 LGHDT and CDR2 YNNKEL (reference sequence). The length of the CDR3 is 15 residues. V shed 8 bases and J shed 5 bases, with 21 bases lying between them. The CDR3 protein is CASSPTGPGKTEAFF. In nucleotides, the CDR3 is TGTGCCAGCTCACCTACAGGTCCGGGGAAGACTGAAGCTTTCTTT. Full variable domain (missing parts from reference TRBV3-1 and TRBJ1-1): DTAVSQTPKYLVTQMGNDKSIKCEQNLGHDTMYWYKQDSKKFLKIMFSYNNKELIINETVPNRFSPKSPDKAHLNLHINSLELGDSAVYFCASSPTGPGKTEAFFGQGTRLTVV.

This clonotype was seen at least ten times. The chain uses TRBV6-1 and TRBJ2-7; TRBD1 might be the D (5 bases). Trimming took off 5 bases at V and 6 bases at J, with 14 bases between the two ends. CDR3 length: 13 amino acids. From germline, CDR1 is MNHNS and CDR2 SASEGT. CDR3 in DNA: TGTGCCAGCAGTTCTCACGACAGTACCGAGCAGTACTTC. Encoded protein: CASSSHDSTEQYF.

This clonotype was seen only a few times. The J gene is TRBJ2-3, the V gene TRBV10-2; D is ambiguous. V lost 0 bases and J lost 9, with 7 bases in between. This CDR3 has 12 residues. The V gene's germline CDR1 is WSHSY and CDR2 SAAADI. CDR3 region: CASSESGYTQYF. As DNA, the CDR3 is TGCGCCAGCAGTGAGTCGGGTTACACGCAGTATTTT.

The sample holds many counts of this clonotype. The CDR3 nucleotides are TGCAGTGCTACCCCAGGGGAGGTATATGGCTACACCTTC. Translating it yields CSATPGEVYGYTF. The chain recombines TRBV20-1 with TRBJ1-2; D is possibly TRBD1 (6 bases). Germline CDR1 is DFQATT and CDR2 is SNEGSKA (reference sequence). Trimming cost V 4 bases and J 5 bases, with 14 bases left between them. This CDR3 contains 13 residues.

This clonotype was detected ten times or more. The rearrangement links TRBV18 to TRBJ1-2, with 7 nucleotides matching TRBD1. Looked up from germline, CDR1 is KGHSH and CDR2 is LQKENI. The CDR3 is 16 amino acids. After removal of 6 bases from V and 5 bases from J, the junction contained 15 bases not matched to a gene. The CDR3 nucleotides read TGTGCCAGCTCTCCCGACAGGGACGGGAAGGCATATGGCTACACCTTC. It yields the protein CASSPDRDGKAYGYTF.

J is TRBJ1-2 and V is TRBV7-2, with D possibly being TRBD1 (5 bases). The CDR3 runs 16 residues. V shed 8 bases and J shed 1 base, with 20 bases lying between them. Germline values: CDR1 SGHTA, CDR2 FQGNSA. CDR3 bases: TGTGCCAGCGACCGTGAGGGAGGGGCCGGTAACTATGGCTACACCTTC. This codes for CASDREGGAGNYGYTF.

This clonotype was seen ten or more times. The V gene is TRBV9, the J gene TRBJ2-5; maybe TRBD2 (5 bases). V was shortened by 0 bases and J by 4 bases, with 10 bases between the two germline ends. The germline CDR1 and CDR2 sequences are SGDLS and YYNGEE. This CDR3 is built from 14 residues. CDR3 DNA: TGTGCCAGCAGCGTAGCCCCCGCGGGAGAGACCCAGTACTTC. Its protein product is CASSVAPAGETQYF.

V and J are TRBV14 and TRBJ1-4; 10 positions agree with TRBD1. The CDR3 sequence is 15 residues long. Germline V CDR1 and CDR2: SGHDN, FVKESK. V lost 2 bases and J lost 7; bases outside the gene matches: 4. The CDR3 reads CASSQLTGGREKLFF. CDR3 nucleotides: TGTGCCAGCAGCCAACTGACAGGGGGCCGTGAAAAACTGTTTTTT.